This record concerns one T cell receptor (beta chain) sequence. Per the original data handling: Estimation of nucleated cell counts was performed using reference gene primer amplification. Measured with immunoSEQ multiplex PCR; TCRdb has only the in-frame clones, and not every one. From that table come the V and J calls and clone size; the DNA was used to work out D and trimming. The sample lists approximately 110,000 clones, 65% to 90% occurring once. This sample is part of a study of blood T cell repertoires in COVID-19. Looking at the study overall: The samples span acute and convalescent COVID-19 from the United States, Italy and Spain.

Germline lookup yields CDR1 LNHDA and CDR2 SQIVND (reference sequence). This CDR3 region has 12 residues. After removal of 7 bases from V and 12 bases from J, the junction contained 8 bases not matched to a gene. The V and J genes are TRBV19 and TRBJ2-7; TRBD1 agrees at 11 bases. Material for sequencing was peripheral blood. This clonotype was sampled from a woman older than 75 with active or convalescent COVID-19. This chain's CDR3 is CASNASDRGPYF. CDR3 DNA sequence: TGTGCCAGTAATGCCTCGGACAGGGGGCCGTACTTC.